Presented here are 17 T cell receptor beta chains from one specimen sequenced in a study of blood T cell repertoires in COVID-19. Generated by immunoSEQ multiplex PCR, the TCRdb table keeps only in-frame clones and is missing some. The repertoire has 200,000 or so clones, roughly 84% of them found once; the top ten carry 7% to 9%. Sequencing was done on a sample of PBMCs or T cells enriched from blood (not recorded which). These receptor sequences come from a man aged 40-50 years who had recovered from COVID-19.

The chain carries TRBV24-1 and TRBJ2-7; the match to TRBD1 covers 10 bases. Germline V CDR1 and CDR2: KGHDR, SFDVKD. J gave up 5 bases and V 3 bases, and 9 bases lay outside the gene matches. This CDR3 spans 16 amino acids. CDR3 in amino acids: CATSDSTGTGAHEQYF. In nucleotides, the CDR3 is TGTGCCACCAGTGATAGCACCGGGACAGGGGCCCACGAGCAGTACTTC.

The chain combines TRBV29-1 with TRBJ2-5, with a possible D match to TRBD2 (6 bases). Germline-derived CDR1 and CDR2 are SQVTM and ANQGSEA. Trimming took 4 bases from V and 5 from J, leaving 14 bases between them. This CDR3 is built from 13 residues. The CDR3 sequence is CSVVARGRETQYF. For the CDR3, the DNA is TGCAGCGTTGTTGCGCGGGGCCGGGAGACCCAGTACTTC.

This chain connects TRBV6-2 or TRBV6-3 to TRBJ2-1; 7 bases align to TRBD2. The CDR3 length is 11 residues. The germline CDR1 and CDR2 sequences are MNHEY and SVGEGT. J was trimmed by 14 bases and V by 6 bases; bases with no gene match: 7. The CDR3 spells CASSISGTKFF. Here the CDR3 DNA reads TGTGCCAGCAGCATAAGCGGGACCAAGTTCTTC.

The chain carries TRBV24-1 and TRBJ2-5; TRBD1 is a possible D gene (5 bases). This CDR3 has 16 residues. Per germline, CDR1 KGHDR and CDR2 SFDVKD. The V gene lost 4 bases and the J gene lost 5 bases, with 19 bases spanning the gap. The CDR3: CATSDEKAQGPETQYF. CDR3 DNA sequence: TGTGCCACCAGTGACGAGAAAGCGCAGGGCCCCGAGACCCAGTACTTC.

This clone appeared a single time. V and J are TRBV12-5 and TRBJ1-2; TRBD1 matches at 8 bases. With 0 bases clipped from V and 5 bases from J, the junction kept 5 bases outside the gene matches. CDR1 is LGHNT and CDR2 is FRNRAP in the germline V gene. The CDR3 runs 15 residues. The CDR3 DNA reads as TGTGCTAGTGGTTTGGTAGGACAGGGATTGTATGGCTACACCTTC. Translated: CASGLVGQGLYGYTF.

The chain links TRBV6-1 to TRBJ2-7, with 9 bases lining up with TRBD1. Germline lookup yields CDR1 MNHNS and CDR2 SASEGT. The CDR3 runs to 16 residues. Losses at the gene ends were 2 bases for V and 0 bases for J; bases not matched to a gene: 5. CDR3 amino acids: CASSEIPGQGSYEQYF. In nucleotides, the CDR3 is TGTGCCAGCAGTGAAATCCCGGGACAGGGCTCCTACGAGCAGTACTTC.

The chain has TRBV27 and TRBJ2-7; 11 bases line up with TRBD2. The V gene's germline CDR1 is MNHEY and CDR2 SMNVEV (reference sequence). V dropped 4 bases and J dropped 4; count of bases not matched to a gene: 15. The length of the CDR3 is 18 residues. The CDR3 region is CASSSNQLAGVLKYEQYF. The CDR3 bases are TGTGCCAGCAGTTCCAACCAACTAGCGGGGGTTCTGAAGTACGAGCAGTACTTC.

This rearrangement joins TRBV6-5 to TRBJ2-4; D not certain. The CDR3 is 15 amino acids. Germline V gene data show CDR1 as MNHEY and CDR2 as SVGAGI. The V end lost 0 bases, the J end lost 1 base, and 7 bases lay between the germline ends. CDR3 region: CASSYSVYAKNIQYF. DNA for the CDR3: TGTGCCAGCAGTTACTCGGTCTATGCCAAAAACATTCAGTACTTC.

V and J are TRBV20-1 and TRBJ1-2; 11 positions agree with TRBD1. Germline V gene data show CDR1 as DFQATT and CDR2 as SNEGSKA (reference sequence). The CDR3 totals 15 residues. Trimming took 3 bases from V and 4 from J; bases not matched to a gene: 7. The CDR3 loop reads CSASTAGQGVYGYTF. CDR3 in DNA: TGCAGTGCTAGTACGGCGGGACAGGGGGTCTATGGCTACACCTTC.

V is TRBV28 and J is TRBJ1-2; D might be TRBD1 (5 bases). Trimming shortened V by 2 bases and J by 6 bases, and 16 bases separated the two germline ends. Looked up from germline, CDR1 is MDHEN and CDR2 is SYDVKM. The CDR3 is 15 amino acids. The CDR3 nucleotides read TGTGCCAGCAGTTTAGCGGCAGGGTATTTTGATGGCTACACCTTC. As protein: CASSLAAGYFDGYTF.

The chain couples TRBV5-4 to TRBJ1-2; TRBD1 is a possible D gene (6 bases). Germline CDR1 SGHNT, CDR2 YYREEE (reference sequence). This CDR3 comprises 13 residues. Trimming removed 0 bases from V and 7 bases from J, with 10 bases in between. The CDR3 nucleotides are TGTGCCAGCAGCTTGGAGGGGGACGGTGGCTACACCTTC. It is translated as CASSLEGDGGYTF.

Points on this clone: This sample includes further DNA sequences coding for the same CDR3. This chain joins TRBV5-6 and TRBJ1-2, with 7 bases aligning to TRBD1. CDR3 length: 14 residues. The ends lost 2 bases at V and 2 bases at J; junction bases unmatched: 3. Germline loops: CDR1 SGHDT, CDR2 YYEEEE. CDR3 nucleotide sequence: TGTGCCAGCAGCTTACAGGGGCAAAACTATGGCTACACCTTC. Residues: CASSLQGQNYGYTF.

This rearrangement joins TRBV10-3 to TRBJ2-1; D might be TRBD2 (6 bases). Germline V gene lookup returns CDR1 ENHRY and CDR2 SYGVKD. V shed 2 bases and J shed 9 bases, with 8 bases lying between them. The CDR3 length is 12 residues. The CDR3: CAISETGGEQFF. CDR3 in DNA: TGTGCCATCAGTGAGACCGGGGGTGAGCAGTTCTTC.

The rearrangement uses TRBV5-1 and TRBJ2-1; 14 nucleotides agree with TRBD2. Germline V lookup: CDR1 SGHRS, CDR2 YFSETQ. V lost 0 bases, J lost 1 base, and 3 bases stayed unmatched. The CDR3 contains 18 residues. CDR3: CASSLGLAGGRSYNEQFF. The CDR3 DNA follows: TGCGCCAGCAGCTTGGGACTAGCGGGGGGGAGGTCCTACAATGAGCAGTTCTTC.

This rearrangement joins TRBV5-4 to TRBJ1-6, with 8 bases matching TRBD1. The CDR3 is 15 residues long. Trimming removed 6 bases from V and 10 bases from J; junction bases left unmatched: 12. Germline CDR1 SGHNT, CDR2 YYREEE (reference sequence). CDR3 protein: CASTKQGALLSPLHF. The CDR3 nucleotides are TGTGCCAGCACCAAGCAGGGGGCTTTATTGTCACCCCTCCACTTT. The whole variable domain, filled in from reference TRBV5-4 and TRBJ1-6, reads ETGVTQSPTHLIKTRGQQVTLRCSSQSGHNTVSWYQQALGQGPQFIFQYYREEENGRGNFPPRFSGLQFPNYSSELNVNALELDDSALYLCASTKQGALLSPLHFGNGTRLTVT.

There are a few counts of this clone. The CDR3 coding sequence is TGTGCCTGGAGTGTCCTTCGATGGGACAGGGGATTGGGGGAGCTGTTTTTT. Amino acid sequence: CAWSVLRWDRGLGELFF. The chain employs TRBV30 and TRBJ2-2, with TRBD1 matching 10 bases. The V gene end was trimmed by 0 bases and the J gene end by 8 bases; junction bases not matched to a gene: 12. From germline, CDR1 is GTSNPN and CDR2 SVGIG (reference sequence). This CDR3 is 17 amino acids long.

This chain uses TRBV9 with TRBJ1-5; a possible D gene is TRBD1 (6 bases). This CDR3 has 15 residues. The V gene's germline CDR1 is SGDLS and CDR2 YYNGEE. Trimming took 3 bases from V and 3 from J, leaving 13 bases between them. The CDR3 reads CASSGGQNLNQPQHF. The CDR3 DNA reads TGTGCCAGCAGCGGAGGACAGAATCTCAATCAGCCCCAGCATTTT.